One and the same sample provided the 30 T cell receptor beta chains below, sequenced in a study of T cells in Graves' hyperthyroidism and ophthalmopathy. TCR beta CDR3 region amplification was performed from RNA transcripts. HTBI primers were used for first-round RT-PCR of the TCR CDR3. One entry per CDR3 protein results from TCRdb running MiXCR on the multiplex PCR reads. The sample consists of hundreds of thousands of distinct CDR3 sequences, 15% to 20% of them appearing once. The sample was blood. Every receptor here comes from a man in his forties with Graves' hyperthyroidism.

The table lists this clonotype with a count of one. The rearrangement uses TRBV4-3 and TRBJ1-1; 9 positions agree with TRBD1. CDR1 is LGHNA, CDR2 YSLEER, per germline. Germline trimming cut 3 bases from V and 5 bases from J; bases unmatched to any gene: 7. CDR3 length: 15 residues. The DNA for the CDR3 is TGCGCCAGCAGCCAGAACAGGGGGCGTCGGACTGAAGCTTTCTTT. Translated, it gives CASSQNRGRRTEAFF.

This clonotype was recorded at least ten times. This sequence joins TRBV2 and TRBJ2-5, with TRBD1 identical over 8 bases. Germline loops: CDR1 SNHLY, CDR2 FYNNEI. Trimming took 7 bases from V and 4 from J; bases not matched to a gene: 11. The CDR3 consists of 15 residues. CDR3 nucleotide sequence: TGTGCCAGCAAAAGGGAAGTACAGGGGGGAGAGACCCAGTACTTC. As protein: CASKREVQGGETQYF.

Comments on this clonotype: A read error may explain this, as a much larger clone is one base away. The conserved closing phenylalanine or tryptophan is absent in this CDR3, likely reflecting a read error. The gene calls are TRBV20-1 and TRBJ2-1; 11 bases fit TRBD2. Per the germline V gene, CDR1 is DFQATT and CDR2 is SNEGSKA (reference sequence). There are 17 residues in the CDR3. J was trimmed by 3 bases and V by 0 bases; bases with no gene match: 7. The CDR3 nucleotides read TGCAGTGCTAGAGAGGCCCTAGCGGGGGGATTCTACAATGAGCAGTTCCTC. This encodes CSAREALAGGFYNEQFL.

This clonotype was counted many times. It may be a read error: a sequence one base away is much more abundant. The rearrangement joins TRBV2 to TRBJ1-1, with D possibly TRBD1 on 5 matching bases. The CDR3 is 13 residues long. Per germline, CDR1 SNHLY and CDR2 FYNNEI. The V end lost 7 bases, the J end lost 5 bases, and 14 bases lay between the germline ends. CDR3 nucleotide sequence: TGTGCCAGCACCACCAGGGCGGGGACTGAAGCTTTCTTT. Protein: CASTTRAGTEAFF.

The gene calls are TRBV19 and TRBJ1-6; 9 bases align to TRBD1. CDR1 and CDR2 from the germline V gene are LNHDA and SQIVND (reference sequence). Trimming cost V 6 bases and J 12 bases; bases outside gene matches: 24. The CDR3 consists of 19 residues. The CDR3 region has the DNA TGTGCCAGTAGCCACGTGACAGGGGGAAAATGGGGGGCAGCTGGACCCCTCCACTTT. Protein product: CASSHVTGGKWGAAGPLHF.

With respect to this clonotype: A much larger clone lies a single base off, so this may be a read error. V and J are TRBV28 and TRBJ2-5, with 8 positions matching TRBD1. The CDR3 is made up of 13 amino acids. The germline gives CDR1 MDHEN, CDR2 SYDVKM. The V gene end was trimmed by 8 bases and the J gene end by 5 bases; junction bases not matched to a gene: 7. The DNA for the CDR3 is TGTGCCAGCCGACAGGGGATCGCCGAGACCCAGTACTTC. Its protein product is CASRQGIAETQYF.

In its sample, this clonotype was seen many times. The V and J genes are TRBV20-1 and TRBJ2-7; TRBD1 might be the D (6 bases). CDR1 and CDR2 from the germline V gene are DFQATT and SNEGSKA (reference sequence). V lost 5 bases and J 6 bases, leaving 20 bases between the germline ends. The CDR3 covers 14 residues. As DNA, the CDR3 is TGCAGTGCTTACCGGGACACCCAAGGGGGCGAGCAGTACTTC. This codes for CSAYRDTQGGEQYF.

The rearrangement joins TRBV7-3 to TRBJ2-7; D possibly matches TRBD1 or TRBD2 (5 bases each). The length of the CDR3 is 13 residues. V shed 8 bases and J shed 0 bases, with 11 bases lying between them. Germline V gives CDR1 SGHTA, CDR2 FQGTGA. Here the CDR3 DNA reads TGTGCCAGCTCGGGGACGGACTCCTACGAGCAGTACTTC. As protein: CASSGTDSYEQYF.

To note about this clonotype: Since a much larger clone is just one base distant, this may be a read error. The CDR3 DNA reads as TGCAGTGCTAGTGAGCTGACCTTTTCTAGCACAGATACGCAGTATTTT. The encoded protein is CSASELTFSSTDTQYF. The rearrangement joins TRBV20-1 to TRBJ2-3; D remains ambiguous. The CDR3 runs 16 residues. The V and J ends lost 3 bases and 0 bases respectively, with 16 bases between them. CDR1 and CDR2 from the germline V gene are DFQATT and SNEGSKA (reference sequence).

This clonotype was seen at least ten times. The J gene is TRBJ2-5, the V gene TRBV5-1; 7 nucleotides match TRBD1. Losses at the gene ends were 0 bases for V and 5 bases for J; bases not matched to a gene: 4. Germline loops: CDR1 SGHRS, CDR2 YFSETQ. The CDR3 totals 14 residues. Here the CDR3 reads CASSLGQGSETQYF. CDR3 bases: TGCGCCAGCAGCTTGGGACAGGGAAGTGAGACCCAGTACTTC.

The chain is built from TRBV5-1 and TRBJ1-2; D call uncertain. From germline, CDR1 is SGHRS and CDR2 YFSETQ. The CDR3 runs 13 residues. Trimming stripped 4 bases from V and 2 bases from J, with 9 bases between. The CDR3 sequence is CASSGDENYGYTF. The DNA of the CDR3 is TGCGCCAGCAGCGGGGATGAGAACTATGGCTACACCTTC.

This clonotype was seen many times. The chain carries TRBV6-1 and TRBJ1-6; weak D call: TRBD1 (5 bases). In germline, CDR1 is MNHNS, CDR2 SASEGT. CDR3 length equals 14 residues. V lost 2 bases to trimming and J lost 8 bases, with 10 bases between them. Here the CDR3 reads CASSERGPHSPLHF. Here the CDR3 DNA reads TGTGCCAGCAGTGAAAGGGGCCCCCATTCACCCCTCCACTTT.

The genes are TRBV10-1 and TRBJ1-4, with 7 positions matching TRBD1. The V gene end was trimmed by 8 bases and the J gene end by 3 bases; junction bases not matched to a gene: 15. From germline, CDR1 is WNHNN and CDR2 SYGVQD (reference sequence). The CDR3 totals 17 residues. In DNA form, the CDR3 reads TGCGCCAGCCTCCATGGCCGACCGACAGGGTCTAATGAAAAACTGTTTTTT. Residues: CASLHGRPTGSNEKLFF.

Many counts were recorded for this clonotype. The CDR3 spells CASSEATVTDTQYF. In DNA form, the CDR3 reads TGTGCCAGCAGTGAAGCGACAGTGACAGATACGCAGTATTTT. This chain connects TRBV2 to TRBJ2-3, with a tentative D call TRBD1 (5 bases). V was pared by 0 bases and J by 3 bases, with 7 bases between. Germline CDR1 SNHLY, CDR2 FYNNEI. The CDR3 covers 14 residues.

This clonotype was counted only a few times. This rearrangement joins TRBV6-1 to TRBJ2-6; D call uncertain. The CDR3 length is 18 residues. V gave up 6 bases and J gave up 0 bases, with 18 bases separating them. Germline V gene data show CDR1 as MNHNS and CDR2 as SASEGT. The DNA of the CDR3 is TGTGCCAGCAGAAAAAAAAAACGGATCAGCTCTGGGGCCAACGTCCTGACTTTC. This encodes CASRKKKRISSGANVLTF.

V gene TRBV7-8 combines with J gene TRBJ1-1, with D uncertain. There are 13 residues in the CDR3. The germline V gene encodes CDR1 SGHVS and CDR2 FQNEAQ. Between the trimmed V and J ends, which lost 2 bases and 1 base, there was a span of 5 bases. CDR3 bases: TGTGCCAGCAGCTTACCAAGGAACACTGAAGCTTTCTTT. Translating gives CASSLPRNTEAFF.

This rearrangement joins TRBV5-1 to TRBJ2-1; 9 bases map to TRBD2. The V gene's germline CDR1 is SGHRS and CDR2 YFSETQ. The CDR3 loop spans 15 amino acids. V was pared by 4 bases and J by 5 bases, with 7 bases of the junction left unmatched. DNA for the CDR3: TGCGCCAGCAGCGTCGGACTAGCGACCCACAATGAGCAGTTCTTC. Its protein product is CASSVGLATHNEQFF.

This clonotype was counted at least ten times. V usage is TRBV5-1 and J usage is TRBJ2-1; TRBD2 aligns across 7 bases. The CDR3 consists of 16 residues. Germline trimming cut 4 bases from V and 4 bases from J; bases unmatched to any gene: 11. Germline V gives CDR1 SGHRS, CDR2 YFSETQ. The CDR3 DNA follows: TGCGCCAGCAGCCCCTCCCTCTCGGGGGGATACAATGAGCAGTTCTTC. This translates into CASSPSLSGGYNEQFF.

Notes on this clonotype: A read error may be the cause here, since a much bigger clone is one base away. V usage is TRBV24-1 and J usage is TRBJ1-2; D remains unclear. Trimming pared 5 bases from V and 8 bases from J, leaving 14 bases between. The germline CDR1 and CDR2 sequences are KGHDR and SFDVKD. This CDR3 has 13 amino acids. CDR3 DNA: TGTGCCACCAGTGGAGCGGGTCACGGGGGCTACACCTTC. As protein: CATSGAGHGGYTF.

Ten or more counts support this clonotype. The J gene is TRBJ2-7, the V gene TRBV3-1; TRBD2 aligns across 7 bases. Germline CDR1 and CDR2: LGHDT and YNNKEL (reference sequence). The CDR3 is 15 amino acids. Germline trimming cut 1 base from V and 0 bases from J; bases unmatched to any gene: 3. CDR3 sequence reads: CASSQGAGSSYEQYF. The CDR3 nucleotides read TGTGCCAGCAGCCAAGGAGCGGGGAGCTCCTACGAGCAGTACTTC.

This clonotype was seen many times. This chain connects TRBV3-1 to TRBJ1-3; D not resolved. The germline gives CDR1 LGHDT, CDR2 YNNKEL (reference sequence). The CDR3 totals 13 residues. The V and J ends lost 0 bases and 9 bases respectively, with 9 bases between them. This chain's CDR3 is CASSQERRGTIYF. The CDR3 DNA is TGTGCCAGCAGCCAAGAGAGGAGAGGCACCATATATTTT.

This clonotype was observed at least ten times. CDR3 coding DNA: TGCAGTGCTAGTCATAGGGACAGGGGGCAACACGAGCAGTACTTC. Its protein product is CSASHRDRGQHEQYF. The chain uses TRBV20-1 and TRBJ2-7, with 12 bases identical to TRBD1. CDR1 DFQATT and CDR2 SNEGSKA come from the germline V gene (reference sequence). J was trimmed by 5 bases and V by 3 bases; bases with no gene match: 8. This CDR3 contains 15 residues.

V gene TRBV7-9 combines with J gene TRBJ2-7; D remains unclear. Germline assignment: CDR1 SEHNR and CDR2 FQNEAQ (reference sequence). The CDR3 extends over 15 amino acids. V dropped 4 bases and J dropped 3 bases, with 16 bases sitting between them. CDR3 region: CASSSGAQINYEQYF. The CDR3, as DNA: TGTGCCAGCAGCTCCGGCGCACAGATAAACTACGAGCAGTACTTC.

This clonotype was counted ten times or more. The chain uses TRBV11-2 and TRBJ1-1, with D tentatively TRBD1 (5 bases). The CDR3 has 14 amino acids. Germline CDR1 reads SGHAT; CDR2 reads FQNNGV. The germline V and J ends were trimmed by 0 bases and 7 bases, with 12 bases remaining between them. CDR3 sequence: CASSLDLRGLEAFF. The CDR3 region has the DNA TGTGCCAGCAGCTTAGATCTGAGGGGCCTTGAAGCTTTCTTT.

In its sample, this clonotype was seen a few times. The chain joins TRBV19 to TRBJ2-3; D gene ambiguous. With 3 bases removed from V and 4 bases from J, the gap between germline ends came to 14 bases. This CDR3 has 15 residues. The germline gives CDR1 LNHDA, CDR2 SQIVND (reference sequence). This CDR3 is CASSIWSRRPDTQYF. The CDR3 nucleotides read TGTGCCAGTAGTATTTGGAGTCGTAGGCCAGATACGCAGTATTTT.

J is TRBJ2-3 and V is TRBV9, with 8 bases fitting TRBD2. Trimming at V came to 1 base and at J to 5 bases, leaving 6 bases not matched to a gene. CDR1 is SGDLS and CDR2 is YYNGEE in the germline V gene. This CDR3 is built from 15 residues. The CDR3 nucleotides are TGTGCCAGCAGCGTATTGCGGGGGGTGGGAGATACGCAGTATTTT. Encoded protein: CASSVLRGVGDTQYF.

CDR3 protein: CASSFSQASEAFF. CDR3 coding DNA: TGTGCCAGCAGCTTTAGTCAGGCCTCTGAAGCTTTCTTT. The chain recombines TRBV7-9 with TRBJ1-1; D is ambiguous. Germline V gives CDR1 SEHNR, CDR2 FQNEAQ (reference sequence). The CDR3 runs to 13 residues. V dropped 3 bases and J dropped 6 bases, with 11 bases sitting between them.

This clonotype occurred many times. CDR3 coding DNA: TGTGCCAGCAGCCCACGGTGGGGAGTGGCCTTGGGAGAGCAGTACTTC. It encodes CASSPRWGVALGEQYF. The chain recombines TRBV11-2 with TRBJ2-7, with D possibly TRBD2 on 5 matching bases. CDR1 and CDR2 from the germline V gene are SGHAT and FQNNGV. V dropped 5 bases and J dropped 7 bases, with 24 bases sitting between them. This CDR3 has 16 amino acids.

This clonotype was detected many times. The chain has TRBV5-1 and TRBJ2-3, with D perhaps matching TRBD2 (7 bases). Between the trimmed V and J ends, which lost 1 base and 3 bases, there was a span of 12 bases. The CDR3 has 15 amino acids. CDR1 is SGHRS, CDR2 YFSETQ, per germline. CDR3 DNA sequence: TGCGCCAGCAGCTTGTGGGGGGGCCGGACAGATACGCAGTATTTT. Encoded protein: CASSLWGGRTDTQYF.

The chain is built from TRBV6-2 or TRBV6-3 and TRBJ2-5, with TRBD2 matching over 7 bases. CDR1 and CDR2 from the germline V gene are MNHEY and SVGEGT. With V trimmed by 0 bases and J by 5 bases, 12 bases remained unmatched. This CDR3 comprises 17 residues. CDR3 nucleotide sequence: TGTGCCAGCAGTTACTCGTTCGCGGGGGTGGGCGGGGAGACCCAGTACTTC. Translation: CASSYSFAGVGGETQYF.